The 31 T cell receptor beta chains reported below all come from one sample, sequenced in a study of cytomegalovirus exposure and HLA in healthy donors. Use of 60 Vbeta and 13 Jbeta primers characterized the PCR. The data were produced by immunoSEQ multiplex PCR, yet TCRdb's version contains in-frame clones alone and is incomplete. The sample yields 210,000 or so clones, around 89% seen once. The sequencing sample was made of PBMCs. The receptor set was obtained from a woman under 30 in good health and CMV-seronegative.

V is TRBV5-1 and J is TRBJ2-2; 8 bases map to TRBD1. This CDR3 has 16 amino acids. The germline CDR1 and CDR2 sequences are SGHRS and YFSETQ. V trimming: 4 bases; J trimming: 0 bases; junction bases outside the gene matches: 5. For the CDR3, the DNA is TGCGCCAGCAGCCCCCCAGGGGGCGCGAACACCGGGGAGCTGTTTTTT. It codes for CASSPPGGANTGELFF.

V and J are TRBV5-1 and TRBJ2-7, with D uncertain. Trimming removed 0 bases from V and 6 bases from J, with 4 bases in between. Germline assignment: CDR1 SGHRS and CDR2 YFSETQ. The CDR3 contains 11 residues. CDR3 coding DNA: TGCGCCAGCAGCTTGGGTCGCGAGCAGTACTTC. Amino acids: CASSLGREQYF.

The V and J genes are TRBV15 and TRBJ2-7; a weak D match, TRBD2 (6 bases). V lost 1 base and J lost 8, with 18 bases in between. The CDR3 spans 15 residues. The germline gives CDR1 LNHNV, CDR2 YYDKDF (reference sequence). CDR3 nucleotides: TGTGCCACCAGCAGAGGGGGCGGGGCCGGGTTGCAGCAGTACTTC. It is translated as CATSRGGGAGLQQYF.

The chain recombines TRBV5-5 with TRBJ2-5; 7 bases agree with TRBD1. The CDR3 is made up of 14 amino acids. Per the germline V gene, CDR1 is SGHKS and CDR2 is YYEKEE (reference sequence). V shed 2 bases, J shed 3 bases, and the junction held 4 bases outside the gene matches. The CDR3 spells CASSFSQGEETQYF. CDR3 DNA: TGTGCCAGCAGCTTTAGTCAGGGGGAAGAGACCCAGTACTTC.

V gene TRBV5-4 combines with J gene TRBJ2-7; the D gene is possibly TRBD2 (5 bases). From germline, CDR1 is SGHNT and CDR2 YYREEE (reference sequence). The CDR3 is 15 residues long. Trimming stripped 4 bases from V and 0 bases from J, with 14 bases between. The CDR3 sequence: CASSPGVGSSYEQYF. The CDR3 DNA sequence: TGTGCCAGCAGCCCCGGAGTGGGGAGCTCCTACGAGCAGTACTTC.

V is TRBV7-9 and J is TRBJ1-3; D is perhaps TRBD1 (6 bases). The CDR3 length is 14 residues. Germline-derived CDR1 and CDR2 are SEHNR and FQNEAQ (reference sequence). V lost 3 bases, J lost 3 bases, and 9 bases lay in between. The DNA of the CDR3 is TGTGCCAGCAGCTTGGGGACATTTGGAAACACCATATATTTT. This sequence encodes CASSLGTFGNTIYF.

The V gene is TRBV14, the J gene TRBJ2-1, with 7 bases fitting TRBD2. V lost 3 bases to trimming and J lost 0 bases; unmatched junction nucleotides: 5. The CDR3 runs to 16 residues. Germline V gives CDR1 SGHDN, CDR2 FVKESK. CDR3 in amino acids: CASSQRSGPSYNEQFF. In DNA form, the CDR3 reads TGTGCCAGCAGCCAGCGTAGCGGGCCCTCCTACAATGAGCAGTTCTTC. The full variable domain, rest sourced from reference TRBV14 and TRBJ2-1, is EAGVTQFPSHSVIEKGQTVTLRCDPISGHDNLYWYRRVMGKEIKFLLHFVKESKQDESGMPNNRFLAERTGGTYSTLKVQPAELEDSGVYFCASSQRSGPSYNEQFFGPGTRLTVL.

The V gene is TRBV5-6, the J gene TRBJ2-7; D remains unclear. This CDR3 contains 11 residues. The germline V and J ends were trimmed by 4 bases and 7 bases, with 9 bases remaining between them. Germline lookup yields CDR1 SGHDT and CDR2 YYEEEE. The CDR3 DNA reads as TGTGCCAGCAGCCAAACGACAGAGCAGTACTTC. Protein: CASSQTTEQYF.

The chain links TRBV6-6 to TRBJ2-7; maybe TRBD2 (5 bases). CDR3 length: 14 amino acids. CDR1 and CDR2 (germline): MNHNY, SVGAGI (reference sequence). Trimming removed 5 bases from V and 3 bases from J, with 14 bases in between. The CDR3 protein is CASSPPGLNYEQYF. The CDR3 coding sequence is TGTGCCAGCAGTCCCCCAGGACTCAACTACGAGCAGTACTTC.

J is TRBJ2-7 and V is TRBV5-1, with D possibly matching TRBD1 (5 bases). Between the trimmed V and J ends, which lost 0 bases and 6 bases, there was a span of 7 bases. Germline V gene lookup returns CDR1 SGHRS and CDR2 YFSETQ. The CDR3 length is 12 residues. The CDR3 DNA is TGCGCCAGCAGCTTGGGAAGGGGCGAGCAGTACTTC. It is translated as CASSLGRGEQYF.

This clone showed up just once. The chain uses TRBV21-1 and TRBJ2-2; the table's D call TRBD2 went unverified against the DNA. TRBV21-1 is termed a pseudogene. The CDR3 spans 13 residues. The CDR3 protein is CASSKVRSRGAVF. CDR3 nucleotides: TGTGCCAGCAGCAAAGTGAGGTCCCGGGGAGCTGTTTTT.

The CDR3 loop reads CASSLAGIRVEAFF. The CDR3 DNA reads TGTGCCAGCAGCTTAGCGGGGATCAGGGTCGAAGCTTTCTTT. The chain links TRBV7-2 to TRBJ1-1; tentative D call: TRBD1 (5 bases). The CDR3 loop spans 14 amino acids. V was pared by 0 bases and J by 8 bases, with 13 bases between. Germline loops: CDR1 SGHTA, CDR2 FQGNSA.

This chain uses TRBV28 with TRBJ2-4, with D maybe TRBD1 (6 bases). The ends were cut back, 8 bases at V and 0 bases at J, with 14 bases in the middle. The CDR3 spans 15 residues. Germline assignment: CDR1 MDHEN and CDR2 SYDVKM. As DNA, the CDR3 is TGTGCCAGCTCCCGGACAGATCTAGCCAAAAACATTCAGTACTTC. Its translation: CASSRTDLAKNIQYF.

The rearrangement uses TRBV7-9 and TRBJ1-4; 9 bases line up with TRBD1. From germline, CDR1 is SEHNR and CDR2 FQNEAQ (reference sequence). This CDR3 has 16 residues. V lost 2 bases and J lost 8; bases outside the gene matches: 9. The CDR3 here is CASSLLKDRGGEKLFF. In nucleotides, the CDR3 is TGTGCCAGCAGCTTATTGAAGGACAGGGGAGGCGAAAAACTGTTTTTT.

The chain links TRBV19 to TRBJ1-2; tentative D call: TRBD1 (6 bases). The length of the CDR3 is 13 residues. Trimming shortened V by 6 bases and J by 6 bases, and 14 bases separated the two germline ends. Germline V gene lookup returns CDR1 LNHDA and CDR2 SQIVND (reference sequence). The CDR3, as DNA: TGTGCCAGTAGCCCCGGGACATTGCATGGCTACACCTTC. It is translated as CASSPGTLHGYTF.

This clone was observed once. This chain links TRBV5-4 with TRBJ2-2; weak D call: TRBD1 (6 bases). This CDR3 is 13 amino acids long. V was clipped by 2 bases and J by 6 bases, with 8 bases between them. Germline CDR1 is SGHNT and CDR2 is YYREEE (reference sequence). CDR3 DNA: TGTGCCAGCAGCTTTTCAGGGGCCGGGGAGCTGTTTTTT. Translating gives CASSFSGAGELFF.

This clone was observed a handful of times. The same CDR3 arises from other DNA sequences in this sample as well. The rearrangement uses TRBV2 and TRBJ2-1; 8 bases line up with TRBD2. V trimming: 6 bases; J trimming: 4 bases; junction bases outside the gene matches: 8. Germline lookup yields CDR1 SNHLY and CDR2 FYNNEI. The CDR3 length is 15 residues. The CDR3 region has the DNA TGTGCCAGCAGATTGGCGGGAGGCGCGTACAATGAGCAGTTCTTC. Its translation: CASRLAGGAYNEQFF.

This clone was detected once. The V gene is TRBV29-1, the J gene TRBJ2-2; the D gene is possibly TRBD2 (5 bases). The CDR3 contains 17 residues. Deletions cut 2 bases from V and 4 bases from J, with 20 bases between. Germline CDR1 reads SQVTM; CDR2 reads ANQGSEA. This CDR3 is CSVESSSLSSITGELFF. The CDR3 DNA is TGCAGCGTTGAATCTTCTAGCCTCTCATCTATCACCGGGGAGCTGTTTTTT.

Remarks on this clone: The junction does not match germline at one end; this may be a read error. This chain joins TRBV7-9 and TRBJ2-2, with D possibly TRBD1 on 6 matching bases. Germline lookup yields CDR1 SEHNR and CDR2 FQNEAQ (reference sequence). The CDR3 sequence is 16 residues long. The CDR3 is CSSSWTRTETSRELFF. CDR3 coding DNA: TGTTCCAGCAGCTGGACCAGGACAGAAACGAGCCGGGAGCTGTTTTTT.

This rearrangement joins TRBV7-3 to TRBJ2-3, with a weak D call TRBD2 (6 bases). The CDR3 length is 13 residues. Trimming removed 5 bases at V and 5 bases at J, with 11 bases between. The V gene's germline CDR1 is SGHTA and CDR2 FQGTGA. The CDR3 nucleotides are TGTGCCAGCAGCCGGAGAGCGGGAGATACGCAGTATTTT. This codes for CASSRRAGDTQYF. Filled out from reference TRBV7-3 and TRBJ2-3, the complete variable domain reads GAGVSQTPSNKVTEKGKYVELRCDPISGHTALYWYRQSLGQGPEFLIYFQGTGAADDSGLPNDRFFAVRPEGSVSTLKIQRTERGDSAVYLCASSRRAGDTQYFGPGTRLTVL.

A note on this clone: Other DNA sequences of this sample code for an identical CDR3. The V gene is TRBV7-2, the J gene TRBJ2-3; weak D call: TRBD2 (6 bases). The CDR3 has 14 amino acids. Germline values: CDR1 SGHTA, CDR2 FQGNSA. Deletions cut 2 bases from V and 3 bases from J, with 9 bases between. The CDR3 DNA reads TGTGCCAGCAGCTTATTGGGGGGTACAGATACGCAGTATTTT. Translated: CASSLLGGTDTQYF.

The V gene is TRBV6-5, the J gene TRBJ1-5, with 9 bases that match TRBD1. Germline V gene lookup returns CDR1 MNHEY and CDR2 SVGAGI. The CDR3 has 15 residues. V shed 6 bases, J shed 4 bases, and the junction held 7 bases outside the gene matches. The CDR3 nucleotides read TGTGCCAGCAGCTACGACAGGGGGTCAAATCAGCCCCAGCATTTT. It encodes CASSYDRGSNQPQHF.

This chain joins TRBV9 and TRBJ1-1, with D hard to call. Germline-derived CDR1 and CDR2 are SGDLS and YYNGEE. The CDR3 contains 15 residues. Trimming cost V 3 bases and J 0 bases, with 12 bases left between them. CDR3 coding DNA: TGTGCCAGCAGCGCCGGAGGAGCAATGAACACTGAAGCTTTCTTT. This encodes CASSAGGAMNTEAFF. Looking up the rest from reference TRBV9 and TRBJ1-1 gives the full variable domain: DSGVTQTPKHLITATGQRVTLRCSPRSGDLSVYWYQQSLDQGLQFLIQYYNGEERAKGNILERFSAQQFPDLHSELNLSSLELGDSALYFCASSAGGAMNTEAFFGQGTRLTVV.

This chain links TRBV27 with TRBJ2-1; 7 positions match TRBD2. The CDR3 spans 17 residues. Germline V gene lookup returns CDR1 MNHEY and CDR2 SMNVEV (reference sequence). V was clipped by 6 bases and J by 8 bases; unmatched bases: 19. The CDR3, as DNA: TGTGCCAGCAGAAAAACCTGGGGGGGGGAGCTCACCCATGAGCAGTTCTTC. Amino acid sequence: CASRKTWGGELTHEQFF.

The J gene is TRBJ2-7, the V gene TRBV4-3; 8 bases line up with TRBD2. After removal of 0 bases from V and 3 bases from J, the junction contained 10 bases not matched to a gene. From germline, CDR1 is LGHNA and CDR2 YSLEER. The CDR3 covers 17 residues. The CDR3 DNA reads TGCGCCAGCAGCCAAGATCGACTAGCGACTACGGGCTACGAGCAGTACTTC. Encoded protein: CASSQDRLATTGYEQYF.

This chain uses TRBV5-1 with TRBJ1-1; 11 nucleotides align to TRBD1. This CDR3 contains 14 residues. Germline V gives CDR1 SGHRS, CDR2 YFSETQ. V lost 4 bases, J lost 5 bases, and 4 bases stayed unmatched. The CDR3 nucleotides read TGCGCCAGCAGCGACGGGACAGGGGGAACTGAAGCTTTCTTT. This translates into CASSDGTGGTEAFF.

The DNA of the CDR3 is TGTGCCAGCAGCTTACAGGGCTCCCAAGAGACCCAGTACTTC. Translating it yields CASSLQGSQETQYF. The chain has TRBV7-9 and TRBJ2-5; D is possibly TRBD1 (5 bases). CDR1 is SEHNR, CDR2 FQNEAQ, per germline (reference sequence). Trimming took off 2 bases at V and 1 base at J, with 8 bases between the two ends. The CDR3 is 14 residues long.

The chain couples TRBV23-1 to TRBJ2-1; TRBD1 aligns across 9 bases. TRBV23-1 belongs to the ORF category, with a function that is uncertain. Germline trimming cut 4 bases from V and 5 bases from J; bases unmatched to any gene: 18. The CDR3 totals 19 residues. CDR3: CASSRRRSVLGQGNNEQFF. The CDR3 coding sequence is TGCGCCAGCAGTCGAAGGCGCTCTGTACTTGGACAGGGGAACAATGAGCAGTTCTTC.

This chain joins TRBV6-6 and TRBJ1-2; TRBD1 matches at 7 bases. Germline V gene lookup returns CDR1 MNHNY and CDR2 SVGAGI (reference sequence). Unmatched junction bases numbered 6, after V lost 5 bases and J lost 3 bases. The CDR3 consists of 14 residues. In DNA, the CDR3 is TGTGCCAGCAGTCCCGCGACAGGGCACTATGGCTACACCTTC. Protein sequence: CASSPATGHYGYTF.

The CDR3 sequence: CASDPRQGWRTEAFF. The DNA of the CDR3 is TGTGCCAGCGACCCCAGACAGGGGTGGAGGACTGAAGCTTTCTTT. The chain joins TRBV6-1 to TRBJ1-1; 8 bases agree with TRBD1. The J segment lost 5 bases and the V segment lost 8 bases, leaving 13 bases of the junction unmatched. Germline-derived CDR1 and CDR2 are MNHNS and SASEGT. The CDR3 is made up of 15 amino acids.

The gene calls are TRBV5-4 and TRBJ1-2, with 10 bases that match TRBD1. CDR1 is SGHNT and CDR2 is YYREEE in the germline V gene (reference sequence). V dropped 4 bases and J dropped 5; count of bases not matched to a gene: 11. CDR3 length: 16 residues. The CDR3 nucleotides are TGTGCCAGCAGCCGAATGGACAGGGGGGAGAGGTATGGCTACACCTTC. Residues: CASSRMDRGERYGYTF. The full variable domain, with the rest looked up from reference TRBV5-4 and TRBJ1-2, is ETGVTQSPTHLIKTRGQQVTLRCSSQSGHNTVSWYQQALGQGPQFIFQYYREEENGRGNFPPRFSGLQFPNYSSELNVNALELDDSALYLCASSRMDRGERYGYTFGSGTRLTVV.